This passage covers 15 T cell receptor beta chains from one sample sequenced in a study of T-cell memory formation after mild COVID-19. One entry per CDR3 protein results from TCRdb running MiXCR on the 5' RACE reads. Among around 340,000 distinct CDR3 sequences, over 13% were seen once, and the ten largest hold about 22%. The specimen was PBMCs or a T cell subset sorted from them (not recorded which). Receptors were obtained from a man aged 18 to 30 who had mild COVID-19 (a few samples of this study predate the infection). Cell type and time point are not known.

In this sample, this clonotype turned up a few times. The rearrangement uses TRBV3-1 and TRBJ2-1, with D tentatively TRBD1 (6 bases). This CDR3 has 16 residues. Germline V gives CDR1 LGHDT, CDR2 YNNKEL (reference sequence). V lost 4 bases, J lost 6 bases, and 19 bases lay in between. The CDR3 here is CASSPSLGQVVNEQFF. Written as DNA, the CDR3 is TGTGCCAGCAGCCCCAGCTTGGGACAAGTGGTCAATGAGCAGTTCTTC.

The sample holds many counts of this clonotype. The rearrangement joins TRBV7-3 to TRBJ2-7; D ambiguous. Between the trimmed V and J ends, which lost 3 bases and 2 bases, there was a span of 11 bases. CDR1 and CDR2 from the germline V gene are SGHTA and FQGTGA. This CDR3 region has 14 residues. This CDR3 reads CASSLYARPYEQYF. The CDR3 region has the DNA TGTGCCAGCAGCTTGTACGCTAGGCCCTACGAGCAGTACTTC.

Only a few counts were recorded for this clonotype. V is TRBV7-9 and J is TRBJ2-7; D may be TRBD2 (6 bases). The CDR3 is made up of 12 amino acids. V dropped 5 bases and J dropped 7 bases, with 12 bases sitting between them. Germline assignment: CDR1 SEHNR and CDR2 FQNEAQ (reference sequence). The CDR3 DNA reads TGTGCCAGCAGCCCCCGTGCGGGGGAGCAGTACTTC. Protein sequence: CASSPRAGEQYF.

The chain carries TRBV20-1 and TRBJ2-5; D possibly corresponds to TRBD2 (5 bases). The CDR3 is made up of 12 amino acids. CDR1 is DFQATT and CDR2 is SNEGSKA in the germline V gene (reference sequence). V was cut by 2 bases and J by 4 bases, with 8 bases left in between. CDR3 sequence reads: CSARSAGETQYF. The CDR3, as DNA: TGCAGTGCTAGATCCGCGGGAGAGACCCAGTACTTC.

This clonotype was counted only a few times. The rearrangement joins TRBV3-1 to TRBJ2-7; D might be TRBD1 or TRBD2, each matching 6 bases. The germline V and J ends were trimmed by 1 base and 4 bases, with 14 bases remaining between them. Germline CDR1 and CDR2: LGHDT and YNNKEL (reference sequence). The CDR3 consists of 15 residues. The CDR3 region is CASSQASGGGYEQYF. The CDR3 DNA reads as TGTGCCAGCAGCCAAGCGTCCGGGGGCGGGTACGAGCAGTACTTC.

This clonotype was counted a few times. The chain carries TRBV4-1 and TRBJ2-7, with 11 bases that match TRBD2. CDR3 length: 15 amino acids. J lost 5 bases, V lost 2 bases, and 5 bases had no gene match. Germline loops: CDR1 MGHRA, CDR2 YSYEKL. Here the CDR3 DNA reads TGCGCCAGCAGCCAACTAGCGGGGGGCTTCCACGAGCAGTACGTC. This translates into CASSQLAGGFHEQYV.

The sample holds a few counts of this clonotype. This chain connects TRBV6-5 to TRBJ2-7; D is perhaps TRBD2 (5 bases). V lost 0 bases and J 5 bases, leaving 17 bases between the germline ends. Germline V gene lookup returns CDR1 MNHEY and CDR2 SVGAGI. The CDR3 covers 16 residues. The CDR3 here is CASSYSRQQLGNEQYF. The DNA of the CDR3 is TGTGCCAGCAGTTACTCCAGGCAACAACTCGGGAACGAGCAGTACTTC.

This clonotype was seen only a few times. V usage is TRBV7-9 and J usage is TRBJ1-2; TRBD1 agrees at 8 bases. Germline CDR1 reads SEHNR; CDR2 reads FQNEAQ (reference sequence). V trimming: 3 bases; J trimming: 4 bases; junction bases outside the gene matches: 7. CDR3 size: 15 residues. For the CDR3, the DNA is TGTGCCAGCAGCTTCGGACAGGGCGTTACCTATGGCTACACCTTC. Translation gives CASSFGQGVTYGYTF. The whole variable domain, filled in from reference TRBV7-9 and TRBJ1-2, reads DTGVSQNPRHKITKRGQNVTFRCDPISEHNRLYWYRQTLGQGPEFLTYFQNEAQLEKSRLLSDRFSAERPKGSFSTLEIQRTEQGDSAMYLCASSFGQGVTYGYTFGSGTRLTVV.

The DNA of the CDR3 is TGTGCCAGCAGCCCCGGGAACGGTGGCTACACCTTC. Its translation: CASSPGNGGYTF. J is TRBJ1-2 and V is TRBV11-2; D is undetermined. Trimming removed 5 bases from V and 7 bases from J, with 11 bases in between. This CDR3 comprises 12 residues. Germline values: CDR1 SGHAT, CDR2 FQNNGV. Drawing the rest from reference TRBV11-2 and TRBJ1-2, the complete variable domain is EAGVAQSPRYKIIEKRQSVAFWCNPISGHATLYWYQQILGQGPKLLIQFQNNGVVDDSQLPKDRFSAERLKGVDSTLKIQPAKLEDSAVYLCASSPGNGGYTFGSGTRLTVV.

The chain couples TRBV10-3 to TRBJ1-6; unclear D gene. This CDR3 is built from 13 residues. Germline V gene sequence: CDR1 ENHRY, CDR2 SYGVKD. The V end lost 10 bases, the J end lost 0 bases, and 7 bases lay between the germline ends. For the CDR3, the DNA is TGTGCCACCGTGAGCTCCTATAATTCACCCCTCCACTTT. Amino acid sequence: CATVSSYNSPLHF.

Comment on this clonotype: A much larger clone differs from this one at a single base, so this may be a read error. The chain couples TRBV28 to TRBJ1-5; TRBD1 might be the D (5 bases). This CDR3 comprises 11 residues. From germline, CDR1 is MDHEN and CDR2 SYDVKM. DNA for the CDR3: TGTGGCAGCGGGGGGGGACAGCCCCAGCATTTT. Its translation: CGSGGGQPQHF.

This clonotype has ten or more counts. This rearrangement joins TRBV12-3 or TRBV12-4 to TRBJ2-7, with TRBD2 matching over 8 bases. This CDR3 has 15 residues. J was trimmed by 0 bases and V by 1 base; bases with no gene match: 2. The CDR3 nucleotides are TGTGCCAGCAGTTTAGAGGGGACTAGCTCCTACGAGCAGTACTTC. Translation: CASSLEGTSSYEQYF.

This clonotype was seen repeatedly, ten times or more. The chain is built from TRBV7-9 and TRBJ2-7; D not certain. Germline lookup yields CDR1 SEHNR and CDR2 FQNEAQ (reference sequence). This CDR3 contains 12 residues. V was clipped by 4 bases and J by 2 bases, with 6 bases between them. The CDR3 nucleotides read TGTGCCAGCAGCTACCGACCCTACGAGCAGTACTTC. It encodes CASSYRPYEQYF.

This clonotype was observed a single time. The chain uses TRBV5-1 and TRBJ1-2; TRBD1 matches 8 bases. The ends lost 4 bases at V and 13 bases at J; junction bases unmatched: 12. CDR1 SGHRS and CDR2 YFSETQ come from the germline V gene. The CDR3 is made up of 13 amino acids. CDR3 in amino acids: CASSNGQGGLFTF. In DNA, the CDR3 is TGCGCCAGCAGCAACGGACAGGGCGGCTTATTCACCTTC. Drawing the rest from reference TRBV5-1 and TRBJ1-2, the complete variable domain is KAGVTQTPRYLIKTRGQQVTLSCSPISGHRSVSWYQQTPGQGLQFLFEYFSETQRNKGNFPGRFSGRQFSNSRSEMNVSTLELGDSALYLCASSNGQGGLFTFGSGTRLTVV.

V and J are TRBV20-1 and TRBJ2-5, with D tentatively TRBD1 or TRBD2 (5 bases each). The germline CDR1 and CDR2 sequences are DFQATT and SNEGSKA (reference sequence). V was cut by 3 bases and J by 1 base, with 15 bases left in between. The CDR3 length is 15 residues. CDR3 protein: CSASPGTSFQETQYF. Here the CDR3 DNA reads TGCAGTGCTAGTCCTGGGACCTCCTTCCAAGAGACCCAGTACTTC.